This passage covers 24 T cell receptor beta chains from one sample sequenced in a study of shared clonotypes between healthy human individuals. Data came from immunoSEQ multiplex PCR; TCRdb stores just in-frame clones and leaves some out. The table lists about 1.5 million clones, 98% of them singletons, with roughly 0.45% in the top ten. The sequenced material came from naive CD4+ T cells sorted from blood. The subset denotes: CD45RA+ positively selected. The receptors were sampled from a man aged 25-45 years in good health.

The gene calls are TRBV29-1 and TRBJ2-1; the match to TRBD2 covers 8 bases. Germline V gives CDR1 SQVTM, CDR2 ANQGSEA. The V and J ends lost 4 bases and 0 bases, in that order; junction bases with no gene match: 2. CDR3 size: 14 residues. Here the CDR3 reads CSVVAGGSYNEQFF. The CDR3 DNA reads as TGCAGCGTTGTGGCGGGAGGCTCCTACAATGAGCAGTTCTTC.

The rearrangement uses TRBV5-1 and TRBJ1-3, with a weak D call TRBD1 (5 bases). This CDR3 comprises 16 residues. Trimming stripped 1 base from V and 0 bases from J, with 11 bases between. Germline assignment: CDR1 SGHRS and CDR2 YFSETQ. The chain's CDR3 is CASSLLWQGSGNTIYF. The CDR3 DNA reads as TGCGCCAGCAGCTTGCTCTGGCAGGGCTCTGGAAACACCATATATTTT.

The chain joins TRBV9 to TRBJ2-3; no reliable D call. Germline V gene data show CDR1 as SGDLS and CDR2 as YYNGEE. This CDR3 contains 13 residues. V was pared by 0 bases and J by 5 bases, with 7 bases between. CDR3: CASSVGWGDTQYF. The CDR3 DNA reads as TGTGCCAGCAGCGTAGGGTGGGGAGATACGCAGTATTTT.

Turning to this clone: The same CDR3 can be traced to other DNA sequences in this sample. The chain's CDR3 is CSVAGTYNEQFF. In DNA form, the CDR3 reads TGCAGCGTTGCTGGAACCTACAATGAGCAGTTCTTC. This chain links TRBV29-1 with TRBJ2-1; D remains unclear. V dropped 4 bases and J dropped 2 bases, with 6 bases sitting between them. This CDR3 comprises 12 residues. CDR1 and CDR2 from the germline V gene are SQVTM and ANQGSEA.

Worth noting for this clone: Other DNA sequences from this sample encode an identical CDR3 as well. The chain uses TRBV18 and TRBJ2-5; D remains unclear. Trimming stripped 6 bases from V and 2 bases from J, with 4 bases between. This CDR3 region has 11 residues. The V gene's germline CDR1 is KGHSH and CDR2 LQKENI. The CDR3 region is CASSRQETQYF. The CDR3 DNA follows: TGTGCCAGCTCTCGTCAAGAGACCCAGTACTTC. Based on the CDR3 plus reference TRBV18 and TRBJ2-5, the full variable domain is NAGVMQNPRHLVRRRGQEARLRCSPMKGHSHVYWYRQLPEEGLKFMVYLQKENIIDESGMPKERFSAEFPKEGPSILRIQQVVRGDSAAYFCASSRQETQYFGPGTRLLVL.

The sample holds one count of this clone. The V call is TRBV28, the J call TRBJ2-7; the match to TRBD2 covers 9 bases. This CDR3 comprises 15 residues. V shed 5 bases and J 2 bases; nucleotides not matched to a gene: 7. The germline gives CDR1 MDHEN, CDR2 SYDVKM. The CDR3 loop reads CASSTPSGNTYEQYF. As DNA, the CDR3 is TGTGCCAGCAGTACCCCTAGCGGGAACACCTACGAGCAGTACTTC.

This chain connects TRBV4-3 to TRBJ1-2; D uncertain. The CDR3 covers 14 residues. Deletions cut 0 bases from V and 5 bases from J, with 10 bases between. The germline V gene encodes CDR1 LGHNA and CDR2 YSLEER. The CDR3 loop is CASSQDRDGYGYTF. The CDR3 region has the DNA TGCGCCAGCAGCCAAGATAGGGATGGATATGGCTACACCTTC.

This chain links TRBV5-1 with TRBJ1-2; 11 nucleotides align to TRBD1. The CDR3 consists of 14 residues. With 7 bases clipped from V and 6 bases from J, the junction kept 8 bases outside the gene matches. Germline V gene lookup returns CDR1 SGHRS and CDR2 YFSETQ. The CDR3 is CASRVGTGGDGYTF. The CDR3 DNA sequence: TGCGCCAGCCGGGTCGGGACAGGGGGTGATGGCTACACCTTC.

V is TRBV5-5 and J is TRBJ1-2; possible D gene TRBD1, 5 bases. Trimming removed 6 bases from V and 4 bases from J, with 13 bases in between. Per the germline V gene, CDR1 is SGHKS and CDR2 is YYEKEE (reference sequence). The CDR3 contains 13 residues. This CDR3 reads CASIKGTGYGYTF. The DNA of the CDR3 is TGTGCCAGCATCAAGGGGACTGGCTATGGCTACACCTTC. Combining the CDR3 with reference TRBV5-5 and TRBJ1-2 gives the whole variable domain DAGVTQSPTHLIKTRGQQVTLRCSPISGHKSVSWYQQVLGQGPQFIFQYYEKEERGRGNFPDRFSARQFPNYSSELNVNALLLGDSALYLCASIKGTGYGYTFGSGTRLTVV.

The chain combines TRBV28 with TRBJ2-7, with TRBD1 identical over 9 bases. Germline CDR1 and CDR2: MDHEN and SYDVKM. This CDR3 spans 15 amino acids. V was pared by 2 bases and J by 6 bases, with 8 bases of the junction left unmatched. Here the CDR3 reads CASSLAGTGLIEQYF. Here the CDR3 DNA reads TGTGCCAGCAGTTTAGCTGGGACAGGGCTGATCGAGCAGTACTTC. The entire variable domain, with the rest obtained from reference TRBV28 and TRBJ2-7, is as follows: DVKVTQSSRYLVKRTGEKVFLECVQDMDHENMFWYRQDPGLGLRLIYFSYDVKMKEKGDIPEGYSVSREKKERFSLILESASTNQTSMYLCASSLAGTGLIEQYFGPGTRLTVT.

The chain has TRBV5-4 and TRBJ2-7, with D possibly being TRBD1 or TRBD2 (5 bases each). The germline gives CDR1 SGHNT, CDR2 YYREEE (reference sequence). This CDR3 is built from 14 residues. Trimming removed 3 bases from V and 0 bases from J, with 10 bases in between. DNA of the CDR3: TGTGCCAGCAGCTCCCGGGACGGCTCCTACGAGCAGTACTTC. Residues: CASSSRDGSYEQYF.

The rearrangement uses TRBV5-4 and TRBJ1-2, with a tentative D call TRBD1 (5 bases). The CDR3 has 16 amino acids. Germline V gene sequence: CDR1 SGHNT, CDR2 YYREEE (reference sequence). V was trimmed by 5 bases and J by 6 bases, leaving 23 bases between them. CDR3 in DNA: TGTGCCAGCAGACGCACCGATGCCAGGACATCTAATGGCTACACCTTC. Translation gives CASRRTDARTSNGYTF.

The CDR3 DNA reads as TGTGCCAGTAGTGCAATAAGGGAGACCCAGTACTTC. It encodes CASSAIRETQYF. The J gene is TRBJ2-5, the V gene TRBV19; no firm D call. V lost 5 bases, J lost 5 bases, and 9 bases lay in between. CDR3 length: 12 amino acids. Germline V gene data show CDR1 as LNHDA and CDR2 as SQIVND (reference sequence).

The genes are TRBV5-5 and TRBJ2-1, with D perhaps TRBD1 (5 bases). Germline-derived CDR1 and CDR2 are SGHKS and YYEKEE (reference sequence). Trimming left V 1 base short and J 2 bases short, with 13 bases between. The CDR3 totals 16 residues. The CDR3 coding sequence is TGTGCCAGCAGCTTGACCCCAGGGTTAACCTACAATGAGCAGTTCTTC. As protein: CASSLTPGLTYNEQFF.

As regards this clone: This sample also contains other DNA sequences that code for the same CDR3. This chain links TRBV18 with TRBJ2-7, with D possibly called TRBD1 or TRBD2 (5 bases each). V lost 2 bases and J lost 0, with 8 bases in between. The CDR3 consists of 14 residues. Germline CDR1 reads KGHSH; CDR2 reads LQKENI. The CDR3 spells CASSPGGSSYEQYF. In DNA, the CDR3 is TGTGCCAGCTCACCAGGGGGAAGCTCCTACGAGCAGTACTTC.

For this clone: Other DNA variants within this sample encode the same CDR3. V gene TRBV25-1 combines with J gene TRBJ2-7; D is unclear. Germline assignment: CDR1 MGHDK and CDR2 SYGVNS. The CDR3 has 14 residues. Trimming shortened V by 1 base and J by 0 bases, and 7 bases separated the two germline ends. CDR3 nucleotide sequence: TGTGCCAGCAGTGAATCCGGCAGCTCCTACGAGCAGTACTTC. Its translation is CASSESGSSYEQYF.

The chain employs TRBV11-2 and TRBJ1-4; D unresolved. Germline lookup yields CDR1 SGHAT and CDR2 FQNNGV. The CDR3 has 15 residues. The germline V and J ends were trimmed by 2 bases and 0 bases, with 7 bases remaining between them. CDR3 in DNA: TGTGCCAGCAGCTTAATCCTCGCAACTAATGAAAAACTGTTTTTT. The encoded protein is CASSLILATNEKLFF.

Written as DNA, the CDR3 is TGCGCCAGCAGCCAAGATACCGGGACAGGGAGCAATCAGCCCCAGCATTTT. Protein product: CASSQDTGTGSNQPQHF. V and J are TRBV4-1 and TRBJ1-5; 9 positions match TRBD1. This CDR3 contains 17 residues. Per germline, CDR1 MGHRA and CDR2 YSYEKL. V trimming: 0 bases; J trimming: 1 base; junction bases outside the gene matches: 4.

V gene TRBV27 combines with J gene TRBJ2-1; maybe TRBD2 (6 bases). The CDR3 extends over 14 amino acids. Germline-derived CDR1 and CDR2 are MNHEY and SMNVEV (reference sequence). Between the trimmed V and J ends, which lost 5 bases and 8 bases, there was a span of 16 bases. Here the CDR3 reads CASSRRASRDEQFF. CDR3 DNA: TGTGCCAGCAGTAGGAGGGCTAGCCGTGATGAGCAGTTCTTC.

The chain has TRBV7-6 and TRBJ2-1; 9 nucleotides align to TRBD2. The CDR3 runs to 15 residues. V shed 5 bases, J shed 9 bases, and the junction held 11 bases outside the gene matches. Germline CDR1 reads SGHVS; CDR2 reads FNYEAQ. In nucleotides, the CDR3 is TGTGCCAGCAGCCTTGTAGCGGGAGTTAGGGGTGAGCAGTTCTTC. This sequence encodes CASSLVAGVRGEQFF.

CDR3 DNA: TGTGCCAGCAGCTTCGGGGGCGCGGAAGCTTTCTTT. As protein: CASSFGGAEAFF. The V call is TRBV5-5, the J call TRBJ1-1; a weak D match, TRBD1 (6 bases). This CDR3 has 12 amino acids. Between the trimmed V and J ends, which lost 2 bases and 8 bases, there was a span of 10 bases. Germline V gene lookup returns CDR1 SGHKS and CDR2 YYEKEE (reference sequence).

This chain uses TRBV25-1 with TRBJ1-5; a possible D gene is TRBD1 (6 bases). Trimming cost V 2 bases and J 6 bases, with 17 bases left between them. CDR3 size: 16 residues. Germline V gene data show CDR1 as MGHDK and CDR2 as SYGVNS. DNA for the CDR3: TGTGCCAGCAGTGAACCCCCAGGGGATAAGGGTCAGCCCCAGCATTTT. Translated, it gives CASSEPPGDKGQPQHF. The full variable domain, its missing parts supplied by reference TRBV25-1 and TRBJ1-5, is EADIYQTPRYLVIGTGKKITLECSQTMGHDKMYWYQQDPGMELHLIHYSYGVNSTEKGDLSSESTVSRIRTEHFPLTLESARPSHTSQYLCASSEPPGDKGQPQHFGDGTRLSIL.

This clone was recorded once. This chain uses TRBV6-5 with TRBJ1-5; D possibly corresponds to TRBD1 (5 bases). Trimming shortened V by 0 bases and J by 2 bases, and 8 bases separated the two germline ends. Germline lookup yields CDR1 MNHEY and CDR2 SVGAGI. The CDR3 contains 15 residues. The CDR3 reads CASSYSRGGNQPQHF. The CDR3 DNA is TGTGCCAGCAGTTACTCGAGGGGAGGCAATCAGCCCCAGCATTTT.

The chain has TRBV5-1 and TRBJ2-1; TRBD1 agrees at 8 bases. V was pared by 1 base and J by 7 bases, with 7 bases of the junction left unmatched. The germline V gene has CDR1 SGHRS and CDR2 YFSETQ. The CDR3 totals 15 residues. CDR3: CASSLPGQGANEQFF. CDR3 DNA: TGCGCCAGCAGCTTGCCGGGGCAGGGGGCGAATGAGCAGTTCTTC.